This is a list of T cell receptor beta chains from one sample in a study of patients and donors after allogeneic stem cell transplantation. TCRdb processed the RT-PCR reads anew with MiXCR; each CDR3 protein has one entry. Here the sample spans approximately 410,000 distinct CDR3 sequences, roughly 16% being singletons. The sample consisted of blood, either unsorted or a sorted T cell fraction (not recorded which). The receptors were sampled from a human donor who was either an allogeneic HSCT recipient or a stem cell or donor lymphocyte infusion donor (not recorded which). It is not recorded whose cells these are; they may come from a transplant donor. Each CDR3 is given with its conserved first and last residue. A D gene is named only where the DNA matches it firmly. Part of the rows lack a size; the others show once, few, many or a class for expanded clones.

abundance | j_gene | d_gene | v_gene | CDR3aa | CDR3nt
many | TRBJ1-2 | TRBD1 | TRBV12-3/TRBV12-4 | CASKGLTGTDYYGYTF | TGTGCCAGCAAGGGTTTGACCGGGACAGACTACTATGGCTACACCTTC
NA | TRBJ2-7 | NA | TRBV27 | CASSLRSAVPHEQYF | TGTGCCAGCAGTTTACGGTCGGCGGTCCCCCACGAGCAGTACTTC
few | TRBJ1-1 | NA | TRBV6-5 | CASSYSGGGNTEAFF | TGTGCCAGCAGTTACTCAGGGGGGGGGAACACTGAAGCTTTCTTT
NA | TRBJ1-4 | NA | TRBV20-1 | CSWQGSEKLFF | TGCAGCTGGCAGGGGAGTGAAAAACTGTTTTTT
NA | TRBJ2-2 | TRBD2 | TRBV12-3/TRBV12-4 | CASSLGTSGRGTGELFF | TGTGCCAGCAGTTTAGGGACTAGCGGTAGGGGGACCGGGGAGCTGTTTTTT
few | TRBJ2-7 | NA | TRBV3-1 | CASSQGVAYEQYF | TGTGCCAGCAGCCAAGGGGTGGCCTACGAGCAGTACTTC
NA | TRBJ2-5 | TRBD1 | TRBV7-8 | CASSLATIHNRGNHQETQYF | TGTGCCAGCAGCTTAGCGACCATTCATAACAGGGGGAACCACCAAGAGACCCAGTACTTC
NA | TRBJ1-1 | NA | TRBV15 | CATSRDLEPLGAFF | TGTGCCACCAGCAGAGATCTCGAACCTCTTGGAGCTTTCTTT
few | TRBJ1-5 | NA | TRBV20-1 | CSASPGIWSNQPQHF | TGCAGTGCTAGCCCGGGGATTTGGAGCAATCAGCCCCAGCATTTT
few | TRBJ1-2 | TRBD1 | TRBV5-6 | CASSFGDRDYGYTF | TGTGCCAGCAGCTTTGGGGACAGGGACTATGGCTACACCTTC
many | TRBJ1-1 | NA | TRBV20-1 | CSASVFSPEAFF | TGCAGTGCTAGCGTCTTCAGCCCTGAAGCTTTCTTT
few | TRBJ1-2 | NA | TRBV5-1 | CASSLGDRRANYGYTF | TGCGCCAGCAGCTTGGGAGACAGGAGAGCTAACTATGGCTACACCTTC
NA | TRBJ1-6 | NA | TRBV5-1 | CASSLDPLNSPLHF | TGCGCCAGCAGCTTGGATCCTCTGAATTCACCCCTCCACTTT
few | TRBJ1-1 | NA | TRBV14 | CASSQDVGRVNTEAFF | TGTGCCAGCAGCCAAGATGTGGGCCGGGTGAACACTGAAGCTTTCTTT
few | TRBJ2-3 | TRBD2 | TRBV6-2/TRBV6-3 | CASSSGTSEYF | TGTGCCAGCAGTTCCGGGACTAGCGAGTATTTT
few | TRBJ2-1 | TRBD2 | TRBV7-9 | CASRFGFSGMDNEQFF | TGTGCCAGCAGGTTCGGTTTTAGCGGGATGGACAATGAGCAGTTCTTC
NA | TRBJ2-1 | NA | TRBV12-3/TRBV12-4 | CATSSLNEQFF | TGTGCCACCTCCTCACTCAATGAGCAGTTCTTC
NA | TRBJ2-1 | NA | TRBV12-3/TRBV12-4 | CASSETSTYNEQFF | TGTGCCAGCAGCGAAACATCTACCTACAATGAGCAGTTCTTC
many | TRBJ2-1 | NA | TRBV5-1 | CASSLGADEQFF | TGCGCCAGCAGCTTGGGTGCGGATGAGCAGTTCTTC
NA | TRBJ2-1 | NA | TRBV6-1 | CASRGGPWVDEQFF | TGTGCCAGCAGGGGCGGACCGTGGGTGGATGAGCAGTTCTTC
NA | TRBJ1-2 | TRBD1 | TRBV6-5 | CASSFTGTGPNYGYTF | TGTGCCAGCAGTTTTACGGGGACAGGTCCTAACTATGGCTACACCTTC
NA | TRBJ2-1 | TRBD2 | TRBV27 | CASSLYGRGAPNSYNEQFF | TGTGCCAGCAGTTTATATGGGCGGGGGGCCCCGAACTCCTACAATGAGCAGTTCTTC
few | TRBJ1-5 | TRBD1 | TRBV19 | CASSIDFRGDQPQHF | TGTGCCAGTAGTATAGATTTCAGGGGGGATCAGCCCCAGCATTTT
few | TRBJ2-1 | NA | TRBV2 | CASSVPGGSSYNEQFF | TGTGCCAGCAGTGTCCCAGGAGGCAGCTCCTACAATGAGCAGTTCTTC
many | TRBJ2-5 | TRBD1 | TRBV5-4 | CASSDEGAKTQYF | TGTGCCAGCAGCGATGAGGGGGCGAAGACCCAGTACTTC
NA | TRBJ1-5 | NA | TRBV4-3 | CASSLELPGASQPQHF | TGCGCCAGCAGCCTCGAACTCCCAGGGGCCAGTCAGCCCCAGCATTTT
NA | TRBJ2-5 | TRBD1 | TRBV7-9 | CASSFKGQGAWETQYF | TGTGCCAGCAGCTTCAAGGGACAGGGGGCTTGGGAGACCCAGTACTTC
NA | TRBJ2-7 | NA | TRBV6-1 | CASHRDFPYEQYF | TGTGCCAGCCACCGGGACTTCCCCTACGAGCAGTACTTC
NA | TRBJ2-5 | NA | TRBV6-2/TRBV6-3 | CASTFGRPPYQETQYF | TGTGCCAGCACTTTTGGGCGGCCTCCGTACCAAGAGACCCAGTACTTC
NA | TRBJ1-2 | NA | TRBV3-1 | CASSGAGTDYGYTF | TGTGCCAGCAGCGGAGCAGGGACTGACTATGGCTACACCTTC
many | TRBJ2-4 | NA | TRBV24-1 | CATSDYPREAKNIQYF | TGTGCCACCAGTGATTACCCGAGGGAAGCCAAAAACATTCAGTACTTC
NA | TRBJ2-6 | TRBD1 | TRBV27 | CASSHFPGQATHSGANVLTF | TGTGCCAGCAGTCACTTCCCGGGACAGGCCACCCACTCTGGGGCCAACGTCCTGACTTTC
few | TRBJ2-5 | NA | TRBV4-3 | CASSQDGGLQETQYF | TGCGCCAGCAGCCAAGACGGGGGCCTCCAAGAGACCCAGTACTTC
NA | TRBJ2-3 | NA | TRBV27 | CASSLRTGQDTQYF | TGTGCCAGCAGTTTAAGGACGGGTCAAGATACGCAGTATTTT